The 31 T cell receptor beta chains reported below all come from one sample, sequenced in a study of cytomegalovirus exposure and HLA in healthy donors. Use of 60 Vbeta and 13 Jbeta primers characterized the PCR. Clones were read by immunoSEQ multiplex PCR, and TCRdb kept only the in-frame ones, dropping some. The table for this sample gives approximately 120,000 clones. The sample taken for sequencing was PBMCs. The receptors derive from a man aged 40-49 years in good health and CMV-seronegative.

DNA for the CDR3: TGCGCCAGCAGCCCGTTTGGGGGGAAAGAGACCCAGTACTTC. Encoded protein: CASSPFGGKETQYF. The genes are TRBV5-1 and TRBJ2-5; TRBD2 might be the D (6 bases). Trimming took off 4 bases at V and 3 bases at J, with 13 bases between the two ends. The CDR3 extends over 14 amino acids. From germline, CDR1 is SGHRS and CDR2 YFSETQ.

V is TRBV6-5 and J is TRBJ2-7; tentatively, D is TRBD1 (5 bases). The CDR3 is 14 amino acids. Germline loops: CDR1 MNHEY, CDR2 SVGAGI. V was pared by 2 bases and J by 5 bases, with 13 bases between. CDR3 residues: CASSYRARVDEQYF. CDR3 DNA sequence: TGTGCCAGCAGTTACCGGGCCAGGGTCGACGAGCAGTACTTC.

The V gene is TRBV7-8, the J gene TRBJ2-2, with 10 bases aligning to TRBD2. The CDR3 has 15 residues. CDR1 is SGHVS, CDR2 FQNEAQ, per germline. The ends lost 4 bases at V and 7 bases at J; junction bases unmatched: 6. The CDR3 region has the DNA TGTGCCAGCAGCTCTAGCGGGAGAGGCATCGGGGAGCTGTTTTTT. Translation: CASSSSGRGIGELFF.

The V and J genes are TRBV19 and TRBJ1-1; D uncertain. Between the trimmed V and J ends, which lost 5 bases and 1 base, there was a span of 8 bases. The CDR3 runs 13 residues. CDR1 and CDR2 (germline): LNHDA, SQIVND (reference sequence). CDR3 DNA: TGTGCCAGTAGTGTAACACAGAACACTGAAGCTTTCTTT. This encodes CASSVTQNTEAFF. Combining the CDR3 with reference TRBV19 and TRBJ1-1 gives the whole variable domain DGGITQSPKYLFRKEGQNVTLSCEQNLNHDAMYWYRQDPGQGLRLIYYSQIVNDFQKGDIAEGYSVSREKKESFPLTVTSAQKNPTAFYLCASSVTQNTEAFFGQGTRLTVV.

For this clone: At one end the junction does not follow the germline gene, possibly because of a read error. J is TRBJ1-2 and V is TRBV2; 7 bases line up with TRBD1. This CDR3 region has 13 residues. CDR1 is SNHLY and CDR2 is FYNNEI in the germline V gene. The CDR3 loop is CASSGVGQALSAF. For the CDR3, the DNA is TGTGCCAGCAGTGGGGTTGGACAGGCCCTCAGCGCCTTC.

The gene calls are TRBV28 and TRBJ2-1, with 7 bases identical to TRBD2. Per the germline V gene, CDR1 is MDHEN and CDR2 is SYDVKM. CDR3 size: 15 residues. The V and J ends lost 8 bases and 2 bases, in that order; junction bases with no gene match: 9. The CDR3 reads CASLLSGIAYNEQFF. The CDR3, as DNA: TGTGCCAGCCTACTCAGCGGGATTGCCTACAATGAGCAGTTCTTC.

The J gene is TRBJ2-7, the V gene TRBV10-2, with D perhaps matching TRBD2 (5 bases). Trimming took off 3 bases at V and 7 bases at J, with 7 bases between the two ends. This CDR3 spans 11 amino acids. Germline lookup yields CDR1 WSHSY and CDR2 SAAADI. The CDR3 coding sequence is TGCGCCAGCAGTGAACTAGGGGAGCAGTACTTC. Translated, it gives CASSELGEQYF.

V usage is TRBV11-2 and J usage is TRBJ2-1; the match to TRBD2 covers 8 bases. There are 18 residues in the CDR3. The J segment lost 7 bases and the V segment lost 8 bases, leaving 22 bases of the junction unmatched. Germline values: CDR1 SGHAT, CDR2 FQNNGV. CDR3 region: CASFSLADYSPFRNEQFF. CDR3 in DNA: TGTGCCAGCTTCTCACTAGCGGACTACTCCCCTTTTCGGAATGAGCAGTTCTTC. The whole variable domain, filled in from reference TRBV11-2 and TRBJ2-1, reads EAGVAQSPRYKIIEKRQSVAFWCNPISGHATLYWYQQILGQGPKLLIQFQNNGVVDDSQLPKDRFSAERLKGVDSTLKIQPAKLEDSAVYLCASFSLADYSPFRNEQFFGPGTRLTVL.

The chain combines TRBV6-6 with TRBJ1-2; D is uncertain. The CDR3 is 13 amino acids. V gave up 6 bases and J gave up 3 bases, with 11 bases separating them. Germline V gene lookup returns CDR1 MNHNY and CDR2 SVGAGI (reference sequence). The CDR3 DNA is TGTGCCAGCAGATCCCCCTCCGACTATGGCTACACCTTC. It codes for CASRSPSDYGYTF.

The CDR3 coding sequence is TGTGCCAGCAGCTTAGATTTTGGCGGGAGCGGCTATGAGCAGTTCTTC. This translates into CASSLDFGGSGYEQFF. The J gene is TRBJ2-1, the V gene TRBV11-3, with TRBD2 matching 7 bases. CDR3 size: 16 residues. Per the germline V gene, CDR1 is SGHNT and CDR2 is YENEEA. V shed 0 bases, J shed 8 bases, and the junction held 10 bases outside the gene matches.

Details on this clone: In this CDR3 the conserved last residue, phenylalanine or tryptophan, is missing, so a read error is likely. This chain's CDR3 is CASSESRTLGTEAFS. The CDR3 coding sequence is TGCGCCAGCAGTGAGTCGCGTACACTGGGCACTGAAGCTTTCTCT. V and J are TRBV10-1 and TRBJ1-1; D unresolved. The CDR3 loop spans 15 amino acids. Trimming removed 0 bases from V and 4 bases from J, with 12 bases in between. Germline V gene data show CDR1 as WNHNN and CDR2 as SYGVQD (reference sequence).

The rearrangement links TRBV6-6 to TRBJ1-5; 7 nucleotides agree with TRBD1. CDR1 is MNHNY, CDR2 SVGAGI, per germline (reference sequence). The CDR3 runs to 15 residues. V lost 0 bases and J lost 11; bases outside the gene matches: 10. The CDR3 nucleotides are TGTGCCAGCAGTTACTCAGGGGGCCGAGTCACGTCCCAGCATTTT. This codes for CASSYSGGRVTSQHF.

The chain is built from TRBV11-1 and TRBJ2-5; 9 positions match TRBD2. The CDR3 totals 16 residues. V lost 4 bases to trimming and J lost 2 bases; unmatched junction nucleotides: 8. Germline loops: CDR1 SGHAT, CDR2 FQDESV (reference sequence). DNA for the CDR3: TGTGCCAGCAGCTCCAGACTAGCGGTTCTGCAAGAGACCCAGTACTTC. Its protein is CASSSRLAVLQETQYF.

This rearrangement joins TRBV27 to TRBJ1-4, with D tentatively TRBD1 (5 bases). The CDR3 is 14 residues long. Germline V gene data show CDR1 as MNHEY and CDR2 as SMNVEV (reference sequence). The V gene lost 3 bases and the J gene lost 0 bases, with 5 bases spanning the gap. CDR3 sequence (DNA): TGTGCCAGCAGTTTGGGGCCAACTAATGAAAAACTGTTTTTT. This codes for CASSLGPTNEKLFF.

This chain connects TRBV7-8 to TRBJ2-4; D might be TRBD2 (5 bases). This CDR3 contains 15 residues. Germline CDR1 and CDR2: SGHVS and FQNEAQ. Trimming cost V 5 bases and J 0 bases, with 11 bases left between them. CDR3 sequence reads: CASSLPGLAKNIQYF. The CDR3, as DNA: TGTGCCAGCAGCCTCCCAGGACTAGCCAAAAACATTCAGTACTTC.

V and J are TRBV7-3 and TRBJ2-7, with D tentatively TRBD1 (5 bases). The V gene's germline CDR1 is SGHTA and CDR2 FQGTGA. V was clipped by 5 bases and J by 3 bases, with 11 bases between them. This CDR3 spans 13 amino acids. The CDR3 nucleotides are TGTGCCAGCAGCCCAGGGCCTCTCTACGAGCAGTACTTC. Protein sequence: CASSPGPLYEQYF.

V usage is TRBV30 and J usage is TRBJ2-1, with 7 bases lining up with TRBD2. The ends lost 4 bases at V and 9 bases at J; junction bases unmatched: 6. Germline CDR1 is GTSNPN and CDR2 is SVGIG (reference sequence). The length of the CDR3 is 12 residues. The CDR3 is CAWNSAGAEQFF. In DNA, the CDR3 is TGTGCCTGGAACTCGGCGGGAGCTGAGCAGTTCTTC.

CDR3 amino acids: CASSLTGAYYEQYF. DNA for the CDR3: TGTGCCAGCAGCTTAACGGGAGCCTACTACGAGCAGTACTTC. The chain carries TRBV7-2 and TRBJ2-7; tentatively, D is TRBD2 (6 bases). CDR1 is SGHTA, CDR2 FQGNSA, per germline. With 2 bases removed from V and 3 bases from J, the gap between germline ends came to 11 bases. The CDR3 runs to 14 residues. Drawing the rest from reference TRBV7-2 and TRBJ2-7, the complete variable domain is GAGVSQSPSNKVTEKGKDVELRCDPISGHTALYWYRQSLGQGLEFLIYFQGNSAPDKSGLPSDRFSAERTGGSVSTLTIQRTQQEDSAVYLCASSLTGAYYEQYFGPGTRLTVT.

The chain is built from TRBV28 and TRBJ1-2; 10 bases fit TRBD1. The CDR3 runs to 16 residues. The V gene end was trimmed by 7 bases and the J gene end by 5 bases; junction bases not matched to a gene: 13. Germline CDR1 reads MDHEN; CDR2 reads SYDVKM. DNA of the CDR3: TGTGCCAGCACCCTCCCGAGGACAGGGGGTGGATATGGCTACACCTTC. This gives the protein CASTLPRTGGGYGYTF.

The chain uses TRBV5-6 and TRBJ2-4; 12 nucleotides agree with TRBD2. Germline V CDR1 and CDR2: SGHDT, YYEEEE. V lost 0 bases, J lost 0 bases, and 4 bases stayed unmatched. This CDR3 region has 18 residues. The CDR3, as DNA: TGTGCCAGCAGCTTGGTACTAGCGGGAGGTCCAGCCAAAAACATTCAGTACTTC. It is translated as CASSLVLAGGPAKNIQYF. Supplemented by reference TRBV5-6 and TRBJ2-4, the full variable domain reads DAGVTQSPTHLIKTRGQQVTLRCSPKSGHDTVSWYQQALGQGPQFIFQYYEEEERQRGNFPDRFSGHQFPNYSSELNVNALLLGDSALYLCASSLVLAGGPAKNIQYFGAGTRLSVL.

The rearrangement uses TRBV6-1 and TRBJ1-6; D possibly corresponds to TRBD1 (5 bases). The length of the CDR3 is 14 residues. V shed 3 bases and J shed 8 bases, with 11 bases lying between them. Germline CDR1 reads MNHNS; CDR2 reads SASEGT. The CDR3 spells CASSEIPGDSPLHF. Written as DNA, the CDR3 is TGTGCCAGCAGTGAGATACCGGGGGATTCACCCCTCCACTTT.

The genes are TRBV5-6 and TRBJ2-2, with 7 bases lining up with TRBD1. V shed 0 bases and J 6 bases; nucleotides not matched to a gene: 5. Germline CDR1 SGHDT, CDR2 YYEEEE. The CDR3 contains 15 residues. This CDR3 reads CASSLGTGASGELFF. For the CDR3, the DNA is TGTGCCAGCAGCTTGGGAACAGGGGCCTCCGGGGAGCTGTTTTTT. Looking up the rest from reference TRBV5-6 and TRBJ2-2 gives the full variable domain: DAGVTQSPTHLIKTRGQQVTLRCSPKSGHDTVSWYQQALGQGPQFIFQYYEEEERQRGNFPDRFSGHQFPNYSSELNVNALLLGDSALYLCASSLGTGASGELFFGEGSRLTVL.

This chain links TRBV4-1 with TRBJ2-7; TRBD2 agrees at 8 bases. The junction had 18 bases not matched to a gene; V was cut back by 4 bases and J by 4 bases. The germline V gene has CDR1 MGHRA and CDR2 YSYEKL. CDR3 length equals 18 residues. The CDR3 DNA reads TGCGCCAGCAGCCGCTTAGCGGGACTCGAGGGGAGCCTATACGAGCAGTACTTC. The encoded protein is CASSRLAGLEGSLYEQYF.

This chain uses TRBV7-3 with TRBJ1-2; 7 bases map to TRBD1. The CDR3 runs to 13 residues. CDR1 and CDR2 from the germline V gene are SGHTA and FQGTGA. V was clipped by 3 bases and J by 8 bases; unmatched bases: 6. DNA for the CDR3: TGTGCCAGCAGCTTCGACAGGGTTGGAGGCTACACCTTC. This encodes CASSFDRVGGYTF.

This chain uses TRBV27 with TRBJ2-5; 13 bases are shared with TRBD2. The CDR3 spans 16 residues. The V gene end was trimmed by 7 bases and the J gene end by 2 bases; junction bases not matched to a gene: 7. Looked up from germline, CDR1 is MNHEY and CDR2 is SMNVEV (reference sequence). The CDR3 here is CASNPGTSGIQETQYF. The CDR3, as DNA: TGTGCCAGCAATCCCGGGACTAGCGGGATTCAAGAGACCCAGTACTTC.

The CDR3 bases are TGTGCCAGCAGTCCCTTGGGGACAGGGGGCATCTACAATGAGCAGTTCTTC. Protein sequence: CASSPLGTGGIYNEQFF. This chain links TRBV7-9 with TRBJ2-1; TRBD1 matches at 12 bases. Germline lookup yields CDR1 SEHNR and CDR2 FQNEAQ (reference sequence). The CDR3 covers 17 residues. V shed 6 bases, J shed 3 bases, and the junction held 9 bases outside the gene matches. The whole variable domain, filled in from reference TRBV7-9 and TRBJ2-1, reads DTGVSQNPRHKITKRGQNVTFRCDPISEHNRLYWYRQTLGQGPEFLTYFQNEAQLEKSRLLSDRFSAERPKGSFSTLEIQRTEQGDSAMYLCASSPLGTGGIYNEQFFGPGTRLTVL.

The chain combines TRBV5-1 with TRBJ2-2; 9 bases fit TRBD2. The CDR3 contains 16 residues. Trimming took 2 bases from V and 6 from J; bases not matched to a gene: 8. From germline, CDR1 is SGHRS and CDR2 YFSETQ. CDR3 sequence reads: CASSFGTSSSAGELFF. The CDR3 nucleotides are TGCGCCAGCAGCTTCGGGACTAGCTCGTCTGCCGGGGAGCTGTTTTTT.

The CDR3 coding sequence is TGTGCCAGCAGCGGAATCTCATCGACTAGCGGGAGGTACATTCAGTACTTC. The encoded protein is CASSGISSTSGRYIQYF. The chain couples TRBV5-8 to TRBJ2-4; 13 nucleotides align to TRBD2. The CDR3 covers 17 residues. Trimming at V came to 4 bases and at J to 8 bases, leaving 12 bases not matched to a gene. CDR1 SGHTS and CDR2 YDEGEE come from the germline V gene.

The chain joins TRBV5-4 to TRBJ1-1, with 7 bases aligning to TRBD1. The CDR3 is 12 amino acids. The V gene end was trimmed by 0 bases and the J gene end by 10 bases; junction bases not matched to a gene: 3. Looked up from germline, CDR1 is SGHNT and CDR2 is YYREEE (reference sequence). Here the CDR3 DNA reads TGTGCCAGCAGCTTGGACCAGGGGGTAGCTTTCTTT. Its protein product is CASSLDQGVAFF.

This rearrangement joins TRBV9 to TRBJ2-7, with 11 bases matching TRBD1. V was clipped by 2 bases and J by 6 bases; unmatched bases: 16. CDR3 size: 18 residues. CDR1 is SGDLS and CDR2 is YYNGEE in the germline V gene. The CDR3 spells CASSVGIKSPGQGGEQYF. The CDR3 nucleotides are TGTGCCAGCAGCGTGGGGATAAAGAGCCCGGGACAGGGGGGCGAGCAGTACTTC.

The rearrangement joins TRBV4-3 to TRBJ2-1, with 7 bases aligning to TRBD2. Looked up from germline, CDR1 is LGHNA and CDR2 is YSLEER. This CDR3 is 14 amino acids long. J was trimmed by 3 bases and V by 5 bases; bases with no gene match: 4. The DNA for the CDR3 is TGCGCCAGCAGCTTGGGGGAGGGCTACAATGAGCAGTTCTTC. Its protein product is CASSLGEGYNEQFF.